Given below is one TCR beta chain in context. Its target is not known. These data come from a study of T cell responses to AZD1222 COVID-19 vaccine. Generated by immunoSEQ multiplex PCR, the TCRdb table keeps only in-frame clones and is missing some. Of some 200,000 clones in the sample, approximately 91% were seen once. The germline V gene encodes CDR1 MNHNS and CDR2 SASEGT. V shed 4 bases and J 6 bases; nucleotides not matched to a gene: 2. The CDR3 sequence is 13 residues long. Study-wide findings and caveats: Seropositivity was recorded at baseline in only a handful of AZD1222 recipients. Regions left unmutated in variants are reportedly the target of nearly half of spike-specific TCRs. Increases in Spike-specific TCR breadth and depth were seen after two AZD1222 doses.

This clonotype was sampled from an adult in good health. This chain joins TRBV6-1 and TRBJ2-3; 9 bases map to TRBD2. The source was peripheral blood, collected on day 0 of AZD1222 vaccination. Here the CDR3 DNA reads TGTGCCAGCAGTGCAGCGGGAGGCGATACGCAGTATTTT. Translation gives CASSAAGGDTQYF.